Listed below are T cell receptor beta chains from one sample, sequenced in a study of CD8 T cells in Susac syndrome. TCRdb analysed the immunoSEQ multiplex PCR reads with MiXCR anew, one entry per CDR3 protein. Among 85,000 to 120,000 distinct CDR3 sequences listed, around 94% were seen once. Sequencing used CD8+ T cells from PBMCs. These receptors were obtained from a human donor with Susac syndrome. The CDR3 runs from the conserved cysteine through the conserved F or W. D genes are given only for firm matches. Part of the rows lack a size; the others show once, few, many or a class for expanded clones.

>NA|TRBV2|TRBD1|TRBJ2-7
TGTGCCAGCGGGGACAGACTAGAGCAGTACTTC
CASGDRLEQYF
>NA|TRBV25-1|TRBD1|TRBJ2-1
TGTGCCAGCAGTGCTTCGTGGGACAGGGCTAACAATGAGCAGTTCTTC
CASSASWDRANNEQFF
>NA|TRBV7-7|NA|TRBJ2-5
TGTGCCAGCAGCTTAGTCCCCACCGAGGGGACCCAGTACTTC
CASSLVPTEGTQYF
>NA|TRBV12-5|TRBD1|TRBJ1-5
TGTGCTAGTGGTGCGGGACAGGGTAGCAATCAGCCCCAGCATTTT
CASGAGQGSNQPQHF
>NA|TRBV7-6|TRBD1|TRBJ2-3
TGTGCCACCACAGGGGCGAACACAGATACGCAGTATTTT
CATTGANTDTQYF
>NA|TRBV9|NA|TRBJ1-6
TGTGCCAGCAGCGGTCCCCGCGGGGGGGCCCTGGTCTTT
CASSGPRGGALVF
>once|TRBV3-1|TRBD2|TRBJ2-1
TGTGCCAGCAGCCAAGAGACGGGGGGGCTAAATGAGCAGTTCTTC
CASSQETGGLNEQFF
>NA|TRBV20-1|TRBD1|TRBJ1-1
TGCAGTGCCAGGGCGTACCCGGGACAGCTGAACACTGAAGCTTTCTTT
CSARAYPGQLNTEAFF
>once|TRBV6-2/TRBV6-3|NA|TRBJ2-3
TGTGCCAGCAGTTACTCGGCAGACGATACGCAGTATTTT
CASSYSADDTQYF
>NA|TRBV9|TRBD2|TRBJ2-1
TGTGCCAGCAGCGTAAGCCCCAGTAAGCGGGGGGTCTACAATGAGCAGTTCTTC
CASSVSPSKRGVYNEQFF
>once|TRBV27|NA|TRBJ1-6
TGTGCCAGCAGTTTACTAGGGAATTCACCCCTCCACTTT
CASSLLGNSPLHF
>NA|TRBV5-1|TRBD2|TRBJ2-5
TGCGCCAGCAGCTTGGCTAGCGGAGAAGAGACCCAGTACTTC
CASSLASGEETQYF
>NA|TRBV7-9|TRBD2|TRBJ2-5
TGTGCCAGCAGCCCCTTGATGGGACTATCGCAAGAGACCCAGTACTTC
CASSPLMGLSQETQYF
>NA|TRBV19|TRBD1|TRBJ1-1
TGTGCCAGTAGTCAGGGGGCCTTTACTGAAGCTTTCTTT
CASSQGAFTEAFF
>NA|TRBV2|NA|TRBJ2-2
TGTGCCAGCAGTTATAGGACCGGGGAGCTGTTTTTT
CASSYRTGELFF
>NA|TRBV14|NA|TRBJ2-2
TGTGCCAGCAGCCTGGACAGCCGACCTTGGGGCACCGGGGAGCTGTTTTTT
CASSLDSRPWGTGELFF
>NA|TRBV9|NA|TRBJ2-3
NA
CASSVGTGNPIF
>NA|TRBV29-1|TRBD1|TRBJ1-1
TGCAGCGCCTATGGTCCGACAGGGGCGAACACTGAAGCTTTCTTT
CSAYGPTGANTEAFF
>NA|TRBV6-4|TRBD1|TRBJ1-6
TGTGCCTCCGGTCGGGACAGCTCTTCACCCCTCCACTTT
CASGRDSSSPLHF
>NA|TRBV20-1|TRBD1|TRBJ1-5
TGCAGTGCCCTAGACAGGGAGGGGAGCAATCAGCCCCAGCATTTT
CSALDREGSNQPQHF